The sequence of this T cell receptor (beta chain) was determined in a study of T cells in Graves' hyperthyroidism and ophthalmopathy. Points from the study as a whole: Before onset, by a median of about seven months, the model predicted ophthalmopathy.

TCR beta CDR3 regions were amplified from RNA. HTBI primers were used for first-round RT-PCR of the TCR CDR3. One entry per CDR3 protein, called by TCRdb with MiXCR from the multiplex PCR reads. The repertoire has over 400,000 distinct CDR3 sequences, under 15% of them found once; the top ten carry about 13%. Exclusion of patients followed from uncontrolled infection, other autoimmune disease, pregnancy or lactation. Fresh peripheral blood, 10 ml, was the source of the PBMCs. As for this clonotype: Antigen unknown.

The CDR3 runs 15 residues. Germline CDR1 and CDR2: DFQATT and SNEGSKA (reference sequence). The ends lost 3 bases at V and 2 bases at J; junction bases unmatched: 5. Material: blood. The TCR sequence derives from a man in his late teens or twenties with Graves' ophthalmopathy. The chain combines TRBV20-1 with TRBJ2-3; 10 nucleotides line up with TRBD2. The DNA for the CDR3 is TGCAGTGCTAGTCGTCTAGCGGGGGTCACAGATACGCAGTATTTT. Translation gives CSASRLAGVTDTQYF.